The text below deals with one TCR beta chain. What it binds is unknown. The sample is drawn from a study of CD8 T cells in Susac syndrome. Study-level points and caveats: The study conceded that its TCR sequencing and HLA analysis involved relatively few individuals.

Reverse transcription used roughly 0.45 to 1 ug RNA and random hexamers. Amplification of TCR beta CDR3 by immunoSEQ multiplex PCR spanned 54 Vbeta and 13 Jbeta. TCRdb itself ran the immunoSEQ multiplex PCR reads through MiXCR, one entry per CDR3 protein. Among around 220,000 distinct CDR3 sequences listed, about 90% were seen once. TCR beta sequencing was performed on blood CD8+ and CD4+ T cells. TEMRA cells were FACS-enriched, unlike CD8+ and CD4+ T cells, which were negatively isolated. The CDR3 sequence is 14 residues long. Per the germline V gene, CDR1 is MNHNS and CDR2 is SASEGT. J was trimmed by 6 bases and V by 7 bases; bases with no gene match: 7.

Material for sequencing was CD8+ T cells from PBMCs. The receptor was derived from a human donor with multiple sclerosis. The rearrangement joins TRBV6-1 to TRBJ2-1, with TRBD2 identical over 9 bases. As DNA, the CDR3 is TGTGCCAGCATGGTGCGGGGGGGCGGCAATGAGCAGTTCTTC. Translated, it gives CASMVRGGGNEQFF.